The 29 T cell receptor beta chains listed next were all sequenced from one sample in a study of cytomegalovirus exposure and HLA in healthy donors. This PCR relied on a set of 60 Vbeta primers and 13 Jbeta primers. The assay was immunoSEQ multiplex PCR, and TCRdb's table has in-frame clones only and misses some. This repertoire includes tens of thousands of clones. What was sequenced was PBMCs. Every receptor here comes from a male donor in good health and CMV-seronegative.

V usage is TRBV4-3 and J usage is TRBJ1-3; 7 nucleotides align to TRBD1. This CDR3 is 16 amino acids long. In germline, CDR1 is LGHNA, CDR2 YSLEER. V gave up 4 bases and J gave up 4 bases; unmatched junction bases: 10. For the CDR3, the DNA is TGCGCCAGCAGCCCTCTAGCCGGGACAGCAGGAAACACCATATATTTT. Its translation: CASSPLAGTAGNTIYF.

The rearrangement links TRBV6-6 to TRBJ1-2, with D possibly matching TRBD1 (5 bases). V lost 2 bases and J lost 0, with 10 bases in between. Germline loops: CDR1 MNHNY, CDR2 SVGAGI (reference sequence). The CDR3 has 15 amino acids. Written as DNA, the CDR3 is TGTGCCAGCAGTTACGCAGGGTTAGCTAACTATGGCTACACCTTC. Translation: CASSYAGLANYGYTF.

The chain couples TRBV13 to TRBJ2-3, with D possibly being TRBD1 (6 bases). CDR1 PRHDT and CDR2 FYEKMQ come from the germline V gene (reference sequence). The CDR3 is 18 residues long. Trimming removed 5 bases from V and 6 bases from J, with 27 bases in between. Written as DNA, the CDR3 is TGTGCCAGCAGCCCAGCTGTCCCACAGGGTAATGGGGTGGATACGCAGTATTTT. It specifies CASSPAVPQGNGVDTQYF.

This rearrangement joins TRBV4-3 to TRBJ1-2; D remains unclear. Germline lookup yields CDR1 LGHNA and CDR2 YSLEER. Trimming removed 2 bases from V and 8 bases from J, with 18 bases in between. The CDR3 runs 15 residues. The CDR3 DNA reads as TGCGCCAGCAGCCAATCCTGGGCCCTGAGGGAGGGCTACACCTTC. Protein: CASSQSWALREGYTF.

The chain has TRBV19 and TRBJ1-1; TRBD1 might be the D (5 bases). This CDR3 contains 14 residues. Germline CDR1 is LNHDA and CDR2 is SQIVND (reference sequence). V was pared by 3 bases and J by 2 bases, with 10 bases between. The CDR3 spells CASSIIQANTEAFF. The CDR3 DNA reads as TGTGCCAGTAGTATCATACAGGCTAACACTGAAGCTTTCTTT.

The CDR3: CASSPLGYEQYF. The CDR3 DNA is TGTGCCAGCAGCCCACTAGGTTACGAGCAGTACTTC. This rearrangement joins TRBV14 to TRBJ2-7, with D possibly matching TRBD2 (5 bases). The CDR3 is made up of 12 amino acids. The germline V gene encodes CDR1 SGHDN and CDR2 FVKESK. V was clipped by 4 bases and J by 4 bases, with 8 bases between them.

The rearrangement uses TRBV4-1 and TRBJ2-5; TRBD2 aligns across 8 bases. The CDR3 extends over 16 amino acids. With V trimmed by 1 base and J by 7 bases, 11 bases remained unmatched. Germline CDR1 and CDR2: MGHRA and YSYEKL. The CDR3 DNA follows: TGCGCCAGCAGCCAAGTTATCGGGGGGGCCGTACGGACCCAGTACTTC. Translating gives CASSQVIGGAVRTQYF.

The chain joins TRBV7-2 to TRBJ2-7; maybe TRBD1 (5 bases). The germline V gene encodes CDR1 SGHTA and CDR2 FQGNSA. V was pared by 5 bases and J by 0 bases, with 11 bases between. The CDR3 has 14 residues. The CDR3, as DNA: TGTGCCAGCAGCGCAGACAGTTTCTCCTACGAGCAGTACTTC. Its protein is CASSADSFSYEQYF.

The chain couples TRBV9 to TRBJ1-6, with TRBD1 as a possible D gene (5 bases). The CDR3 extends over 15 amino acids. CDR1 is SGDLS, CDR2 YYNGEE, per germline. Trimming took off 3 bases at V and 14 bases at J, with 21 bases between the two ends. The CDR3 DNA is TGTGCCAGCAGCGGAAACACCAGGGAAATCTTAGCCCTCCACTTT. Its protein product is CASSGNTREILALHF.

This chain connects TRBV4-1 to TRBJ1-4, with unresolved D. V was cut by 10 bases and J by 0 bases, with 9 bases left in between. Germline CDR1 MGHRA, CDR2 YSYEKL. CDR3 size: 13 residues. Here the CDR3 reads CATRGATNEKLFF. The CDR3 region has the DNA TGCGCCACGCGCGGGGCAACTAATGAAAAACTGTTTTTT.

The chain recombines TRBV5-4 with TRBJ2-2; 10 bases align to TRBD1. This CDR3 has 14 amino acids. In germline, CDR1 is SGHNT, CDR2 YYREEE (reference sequence). V dropped 4 bases and J dropped 6; count of bases not matched to a gene: 3. The CDR3 nucleotides are TGTGCCAGCAGCCCGACAGGGGGCCCCGGGGAGCTGTTTTTT. Translating gives CASSPTGGPGELFF. The full variable domain, with the rest looked up from reference TRBV5-4 and TRBJ2-2, is ETGVTQSPTHLIKTRGQQVTLRCSSQSGHNTVSWYQQALGQGPQFIFQYYREEENGRGNFPPRFSGLQFPNYSSELNVNALELDDSALYLCASSPTGGPGELFFGEGSRLTVL.

The chain carries TRBV6-6 and TRBJ1-2; 8 nucleotides match TRBD1. With 5 bases clipped from V and 4 bases from J, the junction kept 3 bases outside the gene matches. Per germline, CDR1 MNHNY and CDR2 SVGAGI (reference sequence). The CDR3 is 13 amino acids. The DNA of the CDR3 is TGTGCCAGCAGTGGGGACAGGAGCTATGGCTACACCTTC. Translation gives CASSGDRSYGYTF.

CDR3 residues: CASSGGGAAQETQYF. In nucleotides, the CDR3 is TGTGCCAGTAGCGGGGGGGGAGCGGCGCAAGAGACCCAGTACTTC. V usage is TRBV19 and J usage is TRBJ2-5, with 8 bases fitting TRBD2. This CDR3 is built from 15 residues. Trimming at V came to 6 bases and at J to 2 bases, leaving 8 bases not matched to a gene. Germline V gives CDR1 LNHDA, CDR2 SQIVND (reference sequence). Variable domain in full (rest from reference TRBV19 and TRBJ2-5): DGGITQSPKYLFRKEGQNVTLSCEQNLNHDAMYWYRQDPGQGLRLIYYSQIVNDFQKGDIAEGYSVSREKKESFPLTVTSAQKNPTAFYLCASSGGGAAQETQYFGPGTRLLVL.

DNA of the CDR3: TGCGCCAGCAGCTTCGGGGGTAATACTGAAGCTTTCTTT. Its translation: CASSFGGNTEAFF. This rearrangement joins TRBV5-1 to TRBJ1-1, with D possibly TRBD1 on 5 matching bases. The CDR3 covers 13 residues. V was shortened by 2 bases and J by 5 bases, with 10 bases between the two germline ends. Germline V CDR1 and CDR2: SGHRS, YFSETQ.

The chain carries TRBV13 and TRBJ2-7, with D tentatively TRBD2 (6 bases). Germline CDR1 and CDR2: PRHDT and FYEKMQ (reference sequence). The V and J ends lost 4 bases and 4 bases respectively, with 20 bases between them. The CDR3 runs to 16 residues. Here the CDR3 DNA reads TGTGCCAGCAGCTACAGCCCGGCGGGATTTCCGTACGAGCAGTACTTC. This translates into CASSYSPAGFPYEQYF. Full variable domain (outside the CDR3, taken from reference TRBV13 and TRBJ2-7): AAGVIQSPRHLIKEKRETATLKCYPIPRHDTVYWYQQGPGQDPQFLISFYEKMQSDKGSIPDRFSAQQFSDYHSELNMSSLELGDSALYFCASSYSPAGFPYEQYFGPGTRLTVT.

The chain is built from TRBV11-2 and TRBJ1-6, with 7 bases fitting TRBD1. Germline CDR1 SGHAT, CDR2 FQNNGV. The CDR3 is 17 amino acids. The V segment lost 3 bases and the J segment 2 bases; nucleotides outside the gene matches: 7. This CDR3 is CASSLSRGSTYNSPLHF. The CDR3 bases are TGTGCCAGCAGCTTGAGCAGGGGGTCGACCTATAATTCACCCCTCCACTTT.

This rearrangement joins TRBV14 to TRBJ1-2; possibly TRBD1 for D (6 bases). CDR1 SGHDN and CDR2 FVKESK come from the germline V gene. The CDR3 totals 15 residues. Trimming stripped 4 bases from V and 7 bases from J, with 19 bases between. CDR3 amino acids: CASSLFQGGGPGYTF. In DNA, the CDR3 is TGTGCCAGCAGCCTGTTTCAAGGGGGGGGTCCTGGCTACACCTTC.

The chain couples TRBV30 to TRBJ2-5, with 9 bases aligning to TRBD1. CDR3 length equals 14 residues. V shed 5 bases and J 4 bases; nucleotides not matched to a gene: 8. The germline V gene has CDR1 GTSNPN and CDR2 SVGIG (reference sequence). CDR3 residues: CAWDGGQGGETQYF. DNA for the CDR3: TGTGCCTGGGATGGGGGACAGGGAGGAGAGACCCAGTACTTC.

V and J are TRBV9 and TRBJ1-3, with a possible D match to TRBD1 (6 bases). V dropped 3 bases and J dropped 0 bases, with 13 bases sitting between them. CDR3 length: 16 residues. The germline gives CDR1 SGDLS, CDR2 YYNGEE. CDR3 in amino acids: CASSALGHVSGNTIYF. The CDR3, as DNA: TGTGCCAGCAGCGCCTTGGGACACGTCTCTGGAAACACCATATATTTT.

The gene calls are TRBV7-9 and TRBJ1-1; D not resolved. Per germline, CDR1 SEHNR and CDR2 FQNEAQ (reference sequence). Between the trimmed V and J ends, which lost 5 bases and 1 base, there was a span of 11 bases. The CDR3 is 14 residues long. The CDR3 is CASSAPYKNTEAFF. Written as DNA, the CDR3 is TGTGCCAGCAGCGCCCCTTACAAGAACACTGAAGCTTTCTTT.

This chain connects TRBV5-6 to TRBJ1-1, with 9 bases that match TRBD1. Germline V CDR1 and CDR2: SGHDT, YYEEEE. Trimming cost V 0 bases and J 5 bases; bases outside gene matches: 8. CDR3 length: 16 residues. The CDR3 DNA sequence: TGTGCCAGCAGCTTGGGCCGAACAGGGGGCAGAACTGAAGCTTTCTTT. Protein: CASSLGRTGGRTEAFF.

The CDR3, as DNA: TGTGCCAGCAGTGAAACGGCGGGTAGCAATCAGCCCCAGCATTTT. Its translation: CASSETAGSNQPQHF. The chain carries TRBV6-4 and TRBJ1-5; D gene unclear. V dropped 3 bases and J dropped 0 bases, with 9 bases sitting between them. CDR3 size: 15 residues. Germline CDR1 reads MRHNA; CDR2 reads SNTAGT.

The J gene is TRBJ1-3, the V gene TRBV6-1; TRBD1 might be the D (6 bases). Trimming took off 2 bases at V and 4 bases at J, with 12 bases between the two ends. The CDR3 spans 15 residues. CDR1 and CDR2 (germline): MNHNS, SASEGT. The CDR3 sequence is CASSEQGTTGNTIYF. The DNA for the CDR3 is TGTGCCAGCAGTGAACAGGGGACGACGGGAAACACCATATATTTT.

The rearrangement links TRBV7-2 to TRBJ2-7, with 10 bases that match TRBD1. Germline assignment: CDR1 SGHTA and CDR2 FQGNSA. The length of the CDR3 is 16 residues. After removal of 2 bases from V and 3 bases from J, the junction contained 7 bases not matched to a gene. The CDR3 DNA is TGTGCCAGCAGCTTAAGCAGGACAGGGGGAGGCTACGAGCAGTACTTC. It encodes CASSLSRTGGGYEQYF. Full variable domain (remainder filled in from reference TRBV7-2 and TRBJ2-7): GAGVSQSPSNKVTEKGKDVELRCDPISGHTALYWYRQSLGQGLEFLIYFQGNSAPDKSGLPSDRFSAERTGGSVSTLTIQRTQQEDSAVYLCASSLSRTGGGYEQYFGPGTRLTVT.

This sequence joins TRBV2 and TRBJ2-2; the D is unclear. CDR3 size: 12 residues. Germline CDR1 SNHLY, CDR2 FYNNEI. Trimming took off 4 bases at V and 7 bases at J, with 7 bases between the two ends. This CDR3 reads CASSVALGELFF. CDR3 bases: TGTGCCAGCAGTGTTGCGCTCGGGGAGCTGTTTTTT.

For the CDR3, the DNA is TGTGCCACCAGCAGAGGTAGGCCAGGAGAGACCCAGTACTTC. It encodes CATSRGRPGETQYF. The rearrangement uses TRBV15 and TRBJ2-5; D unclear. Trimming cost V 1 base and J 4 bases, with 10 bases left between them. Germline values: CDR1 LNHNV, CDR2 YYDKDF (reference sequence). The CDR3 runs 14 residues.

V usage is TRBV6-5 and J usage is TRBJ1-1; D is perhaps TRBD1 (6 bases). This CDR3 has 14 residues. Deletions cut 1 base from V and 3 bases from J, with 9 bases between. CDR1 is MNHEY and CDR2 is SVGAGI in the germline V gene. The CDR3 loop reads CASSYFGGYTEAFF. For the CDR3, the DNA is TGTGCCAGCAGTTACTTTGGGGGCTACACTGAAGCTTTCTTT.

The V and J genes are TRBV7-6 and TRBJ2-3; 7 bases match TRBD2. This CDR3 is built from 16 residues. Trimming took 1 base from V and 4 from J; bases not matched to a gene: 8. The germline gives CDR1 SGHVS, CDR2 FNYEAQ. CDR3 bases: TGTGCCAGCAGCTTAGGGCGTTCGGGGGGAGCAGATACGCAGTATTTT. Translation: CASSLGRSGGADTQYF.

This rearrangement joins TRBV5-1 to TRBJ1-5, with D tentatively TRBD1 (6 bases). This CDR3 has 15 amino acids. Germline V gene lookup returns CDR1 SGHRS and CDR2 YFSETQ. The germline V and J ends were trimmed by 7 bases and 2 bases, with 16 bases remaining between them. This CDR3 reads CASSERGGGNQPQHF. CDR3 sequence (DNA): TGCGCCAGCTCTGAGAGGGGGGGCGGCAATCAGCCCCAGCATTTT.